The 30 T cell receptor beta chains in this list originate from one sample, sequenced in a study of T cell responses to AZD1222 COVID-19 vaccine. The table came from immunoSEQ multiplex PCR; TCRdb's copy has only in-frame clones and leaves some out. The table lists about 93,000 clones, approximately 92% of them singletons. The sequenced sample was peripheral blood, obtained 28 days after the second AZD1222 dose. Receptors were obtained from an adult who received the AZD1222 COVID-19 vaccine.

V usage is TRBV5-1 and J usage is TRBJ1-2; perhaps TRBD1 as D (6 bases). This CDR3 comprises 15 residues. Germline loops: CDR1 SGHRS, CDR2 YFSETQ. Trimming took 2 bases from V and 6 from J, leaving 17 bases between them. The DNA of the CDR3 is TGCGCCAGCAGCTTCGTGTTACAGGGCGGCGATGGCTACACCTTC. Its protein product is CASSFVLQGGDGYTF.

The chain couples TRBV3-1 (or the pseudogene TRBV3-2) to TRBJ2-7; 10 bases match TRBD2. Germline V CDR1 and CDR2: LGHDT, YNNKEL (reference sequence). With V trimmed by 3 bases and J by 5 bases, 10 bases remained unmatched. The CDR3 totals 16 residues. CDR3 DNA: TGTGCCAGCAGCCAGGGCCTGGGACTAGCGAGGAACGAGCAGTACTTC. Translating it yields CASSQGLGLARNEQYF.

The J gene is TRBJ2-1, the V gene TRBV12-3 or TRBV12-4; D is unclear. Trimming removed 2 bases from V and 12 bases from J, with 14 bases in between. The CDR3 spans 13 residues. As DNA, the CDR3 is TGTGCCAGCAGTTTATCCAGGCATACCGGGCAGTTCTTC. Protein: CASSLSRHTGQFF.

CDR3 bases: TGCAGCGCCCGGCCCGGATGGGCCATGAACACTGAAGCTTTCTTT. Translated: CSARPGWAMNTEAFF. The chain recombines TRBV29-1 with TRBJ1-1; D is unclear. Deletions cut 7 bases from V and 0 bases from J, with 18 bases between. CDR1 SQVTM and CDR2 ANQGSEA come from the germline V gene. This CDR3 has 15 residues.

This clone was seen only once. The chain is built from TRBV19 and TRBJ1-2, with D uncertain. The CDR3 has 12 amino acids. Trimming took 0 bases from V and 8 from J, leaving 7 bases between them. Germline V gene data show CDR1 as LNHDA and CDR2 as SQIVND (reference sequence). The CDR3 DNA is TGTGCCAGTAGTATAGATCTGAAGGGCTACACCTTC. Its protein product is CASSIDLKGYTF.

The V call is TRBV6-5, the J call TRBJ2-3; TRBD1 is a possible D gene (6 bases). Germline CDR1 is MNHEY and CDR2 is SVGAGI. The CDR3 loop spans 14 amino acids. V gave up 6 bases and J gave up 9 bases, with 19 bases separating them. CDR3 residues: CASRTGQPGPTQYF. DNA for the CDR3: TGTGCCAGCAGAACGGGACAACCGGGGCCGACGCAGTATTTT.

The genes are TRBV24-1 and TRBJ2-1; D is unclear. V was pared by 5 bases and J by 0 bases, with 7 bases between. Germline-derived CDR1 and CDR2 are KGHDR and SFDVKD. The CDR3 length is 14 residues. CDR3 amino acids: CATSGGPSYNEQFF. CDR3 DNA: TGTGCCACCAGTGGCGGACCCTCCTACAATGAGCAGTTCTTC.

The chain couples TRBV19 to TRBJ1-5; unclear D gene. This CDR3 spans 16 amino acids. CDR1 is LNHDA, CDR2 SQIVND, per germline (reference sequence). V was trimmed by 4 bases and J by 2 bases, leaving 15 bases between them. Here the CDR3 reads CASSREIGFGNQPQHF. The CDR3 DNA sequence: TGTGCCAGTAGTAGAGAAATAGGGTTTGGCAATCAGCCCCAGCATTTT.

This clone was observed a single time. The V call is TRBV18, the J call TRBJ1-1; 7 nucleotides agree with TRBD1. There are 16 residues in the CDR3. V lost 3 bases to trimming and J lost 1 base; unmatched junction nucleotides: 8. Germline V gene lookup returns CDR1 KGHSH and CDR2 LQKENI. The CDR3 DNA reads as TGTGCCAGCTCACCCCTTGGTACAGGGGCGAACACTGAAGCTTTCTTT. This encodes CASSPLGTGANTEAFF.

The rearrangement joins TRBV19 to TRBJ2-2; 7 bases are a match to TRBD2. Germline V gene lookup returns CDR1 LNHDA and CDR2 SQIVND (reference sequence). The V gene end was trimmed by 5 bases and the J gene end by 5 bases; junction bases not matched to a gene: 14. This CDR3 spans 17 amino acids. The chain's CDR3 is CASSRPLATRRTGELFF. CDR3 DNA: TGTGCCAGTAGTCGACCACTAGCGACACGGCGGACCGGGGAGCTGTTTTTT.

Of note for this clone: The junction and the germline gene differ at one end; a read error may be behind it. The rearrangement joins TRBV30 to TRBJ1-6; TRBD1 is a possible D gene (6 bases). The CDR3 sequence is 13 residues long. Per the germline V gene, CDR1 is GTSNPN and CDR2 is SVGIG (reference sequence). The CDR3 spells CAWRGQGFSLLHF. The DNA for the CDR3 is TGTGCCTGGAGGGGTCAGGGGTTTTCACTCCTCCACTTT.

This chain links TRBV18 with TRBJ2-7, with D uncertain. The CDR3 has 14 residues. V was shortened by 6 bases and J by 4 bases, with 16 bases between the two germline ends. Per the germline V gene, CDR1 is KGHSH and CDR2 is LQKENI. CDR3 coding DNA: TGTGCCAGCTCGCGGTCGGCACACCCATACGAGCAGTACTTC. This codes for CASSRSAHPYEQYF.

The genes are TRBV6-5 and TRBJ2-1; TRBD1 agrees at 8 bases. V lost 6 bases and J lost 4; bases outside the gene matches: 8. The germline V gene encodes CDR1 MNHEY and CDR2 SVGAGI. The CDR3 totals 15 residues. The CDR3 nucleotides read TGTGCCAGCAGCGAGACCGGGACAGGATACAATGAGCAGTTCTTC. Translating gives CASSETGTGYNEQFF.

The chain carries TRBV19 and TRBJ1-1; no clear D. Germline V gene sequence: CDR1 LNHDA, CDR2 SQIVND (reference sequence). V was cut by 1 base and J by 1 base, with 4 bases left in between. The CDR3 is 13 amino acids. The CDR3 nucleotides read TGTGCCAGTAGTATAGTCAGGAACACTGAAGCTTTCTTT. Translated: CASSIVRNTEAFF.

The chain uses TRBV27 and TRBJ1-2; 12 positions agree with TRBD1. The length of the CDR3 is 16 residues. The germline CDR1 and CDR2 sequences are MNHEY and SMNVEV (reference sequence). V lost 3 bases to trimming and J lost 4 bases; unmatched junction nucleotides: 6. Here the CDR3 reads CASSFSPGQGAYGYTF. CDR3 nucleotides: TGTGCCAGCAGTTTCTCCCCGGGACAGGGGGCCTATGGCTACACCTTC.

The V and J genes are TRBV2 and TRBJ2-1; weak D call: TRBD2 (6 bases). CDR3 size: 15 residues. V lost 3 bases and J 10 bases, leaving 19 bases between the germline ends. From germline, CDR1 is SNHLY and CDR2 FYNNEI. The CDR3 coding sequence is TGTGCCAGCAGTGAGCGTCCGGAGGGTCGTGGGGAGCAGTTCTTC. Translation: CASSERPEGRGEQFF.

This sequence joins TRBV6-5 and TRBJ1-3, with a weak D call TRBD1 (5 bases). Trimming stripped 2 bases from V and 8 bases from J, with 10 bases between. From germline, CDR1 is MNHEY and CDR2 SVGAGI. The CDR3 is made up of 13 amino acids. The CDR3 nucleotides read TGTGCCAGCAGTTACGCCTTGGGGGACACCATATATTTT. The encoded protein is CASSYALGDTIYF.

This rearrangement joins TRBV7-8 to TRBJ2-1; TRBD1 aligns across 7 bases. The V and J ends lost 6 bases and 2 bases, in that order; junction bases with no gene match: 7. Germline V CDR1 and CDR2: SGHVS, FQNEAQ. This CDR3 has 15 residues. The CDR3 loop reads CASRMWTGTYNEQFF. The CDR3 coding sequence is TGTGCCAGCAGGATGTGGACAGGCACCTACAATGAGCAGTTCTTC.

The chain links TRBV5-5 to TRBJ2-5; no reliable D call. Deletions cut 5 bases from V and 5 bases from J, with 7 bases between. The germline gives CDR1 SGHKS, CDR2 YYEKEE (reference sequence). This CDR3 spans 11 amino acids. CDR3 DNA sequence: TGTGCCAGCAGGATTGTGGAGACCCAGTACTTC. It translates to CASRIVETQYF.

The chain recombines TRBV5-1 with TRBJ1-1; D possibly corresponds to TRBD1 (6 bases). The germline gives CDR1 SGHRS, CDR2 YFSETQ. V lost 2 bases and J lost 3, with 11 bases in between. CDR3 size: 14 residues. The CDR3 bases are TGCGCCAGCAGCTTATCCTCAGGGGACACTGAAGCTTTCTTT. Translation gives CASSLSSGDTEAFF.

J is TRBJ2-2 and V is TRBV6-2 or TRBV6-3; 7 bases line up with TRBD2. The CDR3 runs to 17 residues. Trimming at V came to 4 bases and at J to 0 bases, leaving 8 bases not matched to a gene. Per germline, CDR1 MNHEY and CDR2 SVGEGT. CDR3 in DNA: TGTGCCAGCAGTTCTCTGGAGGCGGGGGCGAACACCGGGGAGCTGTTTTTT. Protein product: CASSSLEAGANTGELFF.

V usage is TRBV27 and J usage is TRBJ1-5, with 8 bases that match TRBD1. The CDR3 totals 15 residues. Trimming removed 3 bases from V and 1 base from J; junction bases left unmatched: 2. Germline CDR1 MNHEY, CDR2 SMNVEV (reference sequence). CDR3 protein: CASSFDRGSNQPQHF. The CDR3 DNA sequence: TGTGCCAGCAGTTTCGACAGGGGCAGCAATCAGCCCCAGCATTTT.

J is TRBJ1-2 and V is TRBV6-2 or TRBV6-3; the match to TRBD1 covers 9 bases. CDR3 length: 14 amino acids. The germline CDR1 and CDR2 sequences are MNHEY and SVGEGT. V dropped 7 bases and J dropped 8; count of bases not matched to a gene: 11. The CDR3 DNA reads TGTGCCAGCACCCCGGGACAGGGCCTAAGGGGCTACACCTTC. Translation: CASTPGQGLRGYTF.

The chain links TRBV30 to TRBJ2-3, with 7 nucleotides matching TRBD1. Germline V gene sequence: CDR1 GTSNPN, CDR2 SVGIG (reference sequence). The CDR3 extends over 14 amino acids. Unmatched junction bases numbered 3, after V lost 3 bases and J lost 0 bases. CDR3 DNA sequence: TGTGCCTGGAGCCCAGGGGGTAGCACAGATACGCAGTATTTT. This translates into CAWSPGGSTDTQYF.

CDR3 amino acids: CASSWTQLSYNEQFF. CDR3 in DNA: TGTGCCAGCAGTTGGACTCAACTCTCCTACAATGAGCAGTTCTTC. The chain recombines TRBV2 with TRBJ2-1; D may be TRBD2 (5 bases). Germline V gene lookup returns CDR1 SNHLY and CDR2 FYNNEI. The ends were cut back, 5 bases at V and 0 bases at J, with 11 bases in the middle. This CDR3 spans 15 amino acids.

In DNA, the CDR3 is TGTGCCAGCAGTGAACGGGTTATTATGAATTCACCCCTCCACTTT. This sequence encodes CASSERVIMNSPLHF. The chain combines TRBV2 with TRBJ1-6; D gene uncertain. The CDR3 runs to 15 residues. Trimming shortened V by 2 bases and J by 7 bases, and 12 bases separated the two germline ends. From germline, CDR1 is SNHLY and CDR2 FYNNEI.

The gene calls are TRBV10-3 and TRBJ1-5; unclear D gene. The CDR3 covers 14 residues. Germline V lookup: CDR1 ENHRY, CDR2 SYGVKD. V was pared by 6 bases and J by 3 bases, with 12 bases between. The CDR3 loop reads CAISSPGVNQPQHF. CDR3 coding DNA: TGTGCCATCAGCAGTCCGGGAGTCAATCAGCCCCAGCATTTT.

The rearrangement joins TRBV11-2 to TRBJ2-3; D remains unclear. This CDR3 has 15 residues. CDR1 and CDR2 from the germline V gene are SGHAT and FQNNGV. V gave up 8 bases and J gave up 0 bases, with 15 bases separating them. The chain's CDR3 is CASEWGSPSTDTQYF. The CDR3 DNA follows: TGTGCCAGCGAATGGGGTTCCCCTAGCACAGATACGCAGTATTTT.

The chain employs TRBV6-5 and TRBJ1-5, with D possibly being TRBD1 (5 bases). Trimming shortened V by 0 bases and J by 4 bases, and 10 bases separated the two germline ends. Germline V gives CDR1 MNHEY, CDR2 SVGAGI. The CDR3 sequence is 15 residues long. This chain's CDR3 is CASSYSRRTNQPQHF. CDR3 nucleotide sequence: TGTGCCAGCAGTTACTCTCGACGGACAAATCAGCCCCAGCATTTT.

The rearrangement joins TRBV2 to TRBJ2-4; D remains ambiguous. The germline gives CDR1 SNHLY, CDR2 FYNNEI. The CDR3 has 16 residues. Trimming stripped 4 bases from V and 13 bases from J, with 26 bases between. Here the CDR3 DNA reads TGTGCCAGCAGTGTTCCCAAATATAGCCCAGACCCCCGACAGTACTTC. Translated: CASSVPKYSPDPRQYF.